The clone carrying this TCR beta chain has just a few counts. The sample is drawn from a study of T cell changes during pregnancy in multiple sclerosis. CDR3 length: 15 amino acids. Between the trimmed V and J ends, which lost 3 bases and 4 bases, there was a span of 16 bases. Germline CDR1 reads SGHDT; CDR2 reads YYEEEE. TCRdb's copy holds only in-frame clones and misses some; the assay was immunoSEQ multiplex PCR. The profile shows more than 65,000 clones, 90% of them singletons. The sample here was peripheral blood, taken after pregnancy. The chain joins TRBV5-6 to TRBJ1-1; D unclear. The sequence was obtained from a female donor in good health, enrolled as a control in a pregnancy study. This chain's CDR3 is CASSSPRGEGTEAFF. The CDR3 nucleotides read TGTGCCAGCAGCTCTCCCCGGGGAGAGGGCACTGAAGCTTTCTTT.